This T cell receptor (beta chain) was found in a study of cytomegalovirus exposure and HLA in healthy donors. PCR used 60 Vbeta primers and 13 Jbeta primers. Here immunoSEQ multiplex PCR was the method, and the copy in TCRdb shows in-frame clones only, minus some. Of about 250,000 clones listed, roughly 80% were seen once; the top ten hold more than 0.3%. The sequence was collected from a girl aged 2-10 years in good health and CMV-seronegative. Specimen: PBMCs.

CDR3 DNA sequence: TGTGCCAGCCTCAGTCAGGGGGATCAGCCCCAGCATTTT. This sequence encodes CASLSQGDQPQHF. The chain joins TRBV28 to TRBJ1-5, with 7 bases identical to TRBD1. Looked up from germline, CDR1 is MDHEN and CDR2 is SYDVKM. The V gene end was trimmed by 8 bases and the J gene end by 5 bases; junction bases not matched to a gene: 6. CDR3 length: 13 amino acids.